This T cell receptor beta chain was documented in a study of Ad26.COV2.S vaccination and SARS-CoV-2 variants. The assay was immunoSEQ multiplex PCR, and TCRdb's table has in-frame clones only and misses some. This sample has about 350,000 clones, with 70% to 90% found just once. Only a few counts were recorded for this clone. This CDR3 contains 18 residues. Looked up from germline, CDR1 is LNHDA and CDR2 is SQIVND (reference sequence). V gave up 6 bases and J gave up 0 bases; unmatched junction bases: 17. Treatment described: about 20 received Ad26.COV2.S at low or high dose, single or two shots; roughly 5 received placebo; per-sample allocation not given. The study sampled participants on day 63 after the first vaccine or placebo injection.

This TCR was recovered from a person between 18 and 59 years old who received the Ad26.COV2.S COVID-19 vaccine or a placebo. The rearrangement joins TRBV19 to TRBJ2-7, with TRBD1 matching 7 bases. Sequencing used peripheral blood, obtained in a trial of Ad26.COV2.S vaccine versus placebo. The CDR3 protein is CASSRDSNRHSSSYEQYF. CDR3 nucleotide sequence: TGTGCCAGTAGCAGGGACAGCAACCGGCACTCGAGCTCCTACGAGCAGTACTTC.